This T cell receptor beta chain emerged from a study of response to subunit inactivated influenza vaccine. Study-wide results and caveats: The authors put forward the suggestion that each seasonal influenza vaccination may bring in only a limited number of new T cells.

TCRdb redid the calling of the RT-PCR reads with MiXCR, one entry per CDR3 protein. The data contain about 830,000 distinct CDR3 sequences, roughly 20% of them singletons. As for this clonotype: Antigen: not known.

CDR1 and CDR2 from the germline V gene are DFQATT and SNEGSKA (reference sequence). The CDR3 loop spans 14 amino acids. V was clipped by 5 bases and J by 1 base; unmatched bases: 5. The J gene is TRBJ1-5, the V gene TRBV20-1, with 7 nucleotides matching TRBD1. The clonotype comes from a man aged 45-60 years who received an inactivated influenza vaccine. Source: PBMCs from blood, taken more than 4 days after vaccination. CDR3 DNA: TGCAGTGCTCAATGGACAGGAAGCAATCAGCCCCAGCATTTT. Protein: CSAQWTGSNQPQHF.